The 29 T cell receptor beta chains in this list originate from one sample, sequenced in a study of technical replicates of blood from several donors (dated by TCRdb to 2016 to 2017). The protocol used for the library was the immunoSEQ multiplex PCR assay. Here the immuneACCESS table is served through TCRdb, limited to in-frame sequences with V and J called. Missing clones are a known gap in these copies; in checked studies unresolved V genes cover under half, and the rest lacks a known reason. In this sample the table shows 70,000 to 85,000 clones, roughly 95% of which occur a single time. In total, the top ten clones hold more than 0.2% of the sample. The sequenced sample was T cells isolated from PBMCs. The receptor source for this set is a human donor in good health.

CDR3 DNA: TGTGCCAGCAGTTCTAAGATAAACACCGGGGAGCTGTTTTTT. Translating it yields CASSSKINTGELFF. The chain employs TRBV28 and TRBJ2-2; no firm D call. The germline CDR1 and CDR2 sequences are MDHEN and SYDVKM. Deletions cut 4 bases from V and 2 bases from J, with 8 bases between. The CDR3 sequence is 14 residues long.

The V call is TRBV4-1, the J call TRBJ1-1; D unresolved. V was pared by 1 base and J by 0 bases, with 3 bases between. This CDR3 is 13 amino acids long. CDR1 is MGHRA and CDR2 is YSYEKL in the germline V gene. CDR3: CASSQVLNTEAFF. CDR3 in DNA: TGCGCCAGCAGCCAAGTCTTGAACACTGAAGCTTTCTTT.

The CDR3 sequence is CASSQEGISNQPQHF. CDR3 sequence (DNA): TGTGCCAGCAGCCAGGAGGGGATTAGCAATCAGCCCCAGCATTTT. The chain recombines TRBV4-2 with TRBJ1-5, with D perhaps TRBD1 (5 bases). CDR1 and CDR2 (germline): LGHNA, YNFKEQ. Trimming removed 3 bases from V and 0 bases from J, with 9 bases in between. There are 15 residues in the CDR3.

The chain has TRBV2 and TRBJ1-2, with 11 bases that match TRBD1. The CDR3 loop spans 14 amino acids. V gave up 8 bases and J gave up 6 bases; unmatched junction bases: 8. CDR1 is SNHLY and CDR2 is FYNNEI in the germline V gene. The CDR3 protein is CASVRTGGGDGYTF. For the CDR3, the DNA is TGTGCCAGCGTCCGGACAGGGGGCGGAGATGGCTACACCTTC.

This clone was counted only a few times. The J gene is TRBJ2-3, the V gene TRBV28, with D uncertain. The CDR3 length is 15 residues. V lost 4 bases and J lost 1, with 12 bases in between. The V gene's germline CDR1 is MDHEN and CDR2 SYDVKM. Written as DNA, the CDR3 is TGTGCCAGCAGTTCCGCCGAGAAGCGCACAGATACGCAGTATTTT. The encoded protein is CASSSAEKRTDTQYF.

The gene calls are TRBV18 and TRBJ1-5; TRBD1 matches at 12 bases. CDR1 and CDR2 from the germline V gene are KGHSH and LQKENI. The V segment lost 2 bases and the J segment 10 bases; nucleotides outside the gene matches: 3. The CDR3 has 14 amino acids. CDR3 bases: TGTGCCAGCTCACCAAGGGGACAGGGGGCCCCCCAGCATTTT. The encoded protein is CASSPRGQGAPQHF.

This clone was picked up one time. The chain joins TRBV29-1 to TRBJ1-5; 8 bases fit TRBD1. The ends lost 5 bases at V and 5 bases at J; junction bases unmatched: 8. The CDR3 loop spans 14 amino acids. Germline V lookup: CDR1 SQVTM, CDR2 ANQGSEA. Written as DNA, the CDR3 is TGCAGCGTTAAGTCAGGGGGCGCCGATCAGCCCCAGCATTTT. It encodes CSVKSGGADQPQHF.

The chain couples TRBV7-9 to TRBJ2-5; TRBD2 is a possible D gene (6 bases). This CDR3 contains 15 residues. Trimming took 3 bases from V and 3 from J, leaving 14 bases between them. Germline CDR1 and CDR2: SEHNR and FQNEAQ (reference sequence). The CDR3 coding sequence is TGTGCCAGCAGCTTCTCCGGGACTTCGAAAGAGACCCAGTACTTC. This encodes CASSFSGTSKETQYF.

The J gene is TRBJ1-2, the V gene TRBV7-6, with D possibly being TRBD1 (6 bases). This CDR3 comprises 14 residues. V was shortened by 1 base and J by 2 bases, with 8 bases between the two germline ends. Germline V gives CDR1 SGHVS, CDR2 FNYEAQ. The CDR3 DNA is TGTGCCAGCAGCTTAGATGGGGGCAACTATGGCTACACCTTC. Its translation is CASSLDGGNYGYTF.

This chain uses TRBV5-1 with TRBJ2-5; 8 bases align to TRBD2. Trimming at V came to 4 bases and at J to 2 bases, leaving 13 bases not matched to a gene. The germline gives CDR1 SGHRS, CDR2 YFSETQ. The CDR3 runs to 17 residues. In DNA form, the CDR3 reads TGCGCCAGCAGCCCCGCGTGGGGAGTAGCGGGACAAGAGACCCAGTACTTC. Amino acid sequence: CASSPAWGVAGQETQYF.

The CDR3 loop is CASSSGNYEQYF. For the CDR3, the DNA is TGTGCCAGCAGTTCCGGGAACTACGAGCAGTACTTC. V gene TRBV5-6 combines with J gene TRBJ2-7; possibly TRBD2 for D (5 bases). V gave up 5 bases and J gave up 3 bases, with 9 bases separating them. Germline CDR1 reads SGHDT; CDR2 reads YYEEEE. The CDR3 has 12 amino acids. Drawing the rest from reference TRBV5-6 and TRBJ2-7, the complete variable domain is DAGVTQSPTHLIKTRGQQVTLRCSPKSGHDTVSWYQQALGQGPQFIFQYYEEEERQRGNFPDRFSGHQFPNYSSELNVNALLLGDSALYLCASSSGNYEQYFGPGTRLTVT.

In DNA, the CDR3 is TGTGCCAGCAGCTTAGGATGGGGGCTGGACTATGGCTACACCTTC. Its protein product is CASSLGWGLDYGYTF. This chain uses TRBV7-2 with TRBJ1-2, with D possibly being TRBD1 (6 bases). The CDR3 spans 15 residues. The germline V gene encodes CDR1 SGHTA and CDR2 FQGNSA. V lost 1 base and J 3 bases, leaving 12 bases between the germline ends.

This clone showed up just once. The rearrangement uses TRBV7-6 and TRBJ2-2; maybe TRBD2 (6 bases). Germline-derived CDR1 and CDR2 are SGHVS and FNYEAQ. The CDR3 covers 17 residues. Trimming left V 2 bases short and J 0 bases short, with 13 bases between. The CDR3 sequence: CASSLSLAYANTGELFF. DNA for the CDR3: TGTGCCAGCAGCTTATCTCTAGCGTACGCGAACACCGGGGAGCTGTTTTTT.

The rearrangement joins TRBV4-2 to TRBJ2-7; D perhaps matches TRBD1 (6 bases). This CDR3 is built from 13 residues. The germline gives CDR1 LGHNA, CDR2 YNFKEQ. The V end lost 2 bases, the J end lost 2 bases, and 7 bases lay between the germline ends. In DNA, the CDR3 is TGTGCCAGCAGCCAACAGGGGACCTACGAGCAGTACTTC. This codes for CASSQQGTYEQYF.

The CDR3 sequence: CSARTSGQQFF. The CDR3 bases are TGCAGTGCTAGGACTAGCGGCCAACAGTTCTTC. This chain joins TRBV20-1 and TRBJ2-1, with 9 bases fitting TRBD2. Germline CDR1 reads DFQATT; CDR2 reads SNEGSKA (reference sequence). This CDR3 is 11 amino acids long. J was trimmed by 13 bases and V by 3 bases; bases with no gene match: 4.

The CDR3, as DNA: TGTGCCTGGAGTGTTTTCCCGGACGGGAAAACTGGGGAGACCCAGTACTTC. This codes for CAWSVFPDGKTGETQYF. The gene calls are TRBV30 and TRBJ2-5, with D perhaps TRBD2 (5 bases). Deletions cut 0 bases from V and 5 bases from J, with 22 bases between. CDR1 GTSNPN and CDR2 SVGIG come from the germline V gene (reference sequence). The CDR3 has 17 amino acids. Full variable domain (remainder filled in from reference TRBV30 and TRBJ2-5): SQTIHQWPATLVQPVGSPLSLECTVEGTSNPNLYWYRQAAGRGLQLLFYSVGIGQISSEVPQNLSASRPQDRQFILSSKKLLLSDSGFYLCAWSVFPDGKTGETQYFGPGTRLLVL.

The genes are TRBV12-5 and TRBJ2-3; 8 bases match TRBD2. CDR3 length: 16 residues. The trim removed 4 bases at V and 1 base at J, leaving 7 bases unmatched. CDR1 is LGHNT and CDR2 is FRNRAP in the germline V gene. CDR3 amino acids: CASGSGGAAGTDTQYF. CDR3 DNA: TGTGCTAGTGGTTCCGGGGGGGCCGCGGGCACAGATACGCAGTATTTT.

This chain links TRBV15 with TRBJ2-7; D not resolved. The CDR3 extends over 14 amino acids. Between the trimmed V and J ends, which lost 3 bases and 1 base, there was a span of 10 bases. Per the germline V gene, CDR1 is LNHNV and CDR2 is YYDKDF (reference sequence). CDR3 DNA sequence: TGTGCCACCAGCAGTAGGTTCGGGTCCTACGAGCAGTACTTC. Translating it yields CATSSRFGSYEQYF.

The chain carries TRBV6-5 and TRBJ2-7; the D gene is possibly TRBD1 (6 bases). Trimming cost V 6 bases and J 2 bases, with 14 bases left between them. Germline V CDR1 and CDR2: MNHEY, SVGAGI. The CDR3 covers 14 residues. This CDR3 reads CASRGGTVPYEQYF. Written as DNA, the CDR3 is TGTGCCAGCAGAGGGGGAACGGTGCCCTACGAGCAGTACTTC.

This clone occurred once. The chain's CDR3 is CASSSLAGEGPDTQYF. The CDR3 region has the DNA TGTGCCAGCAGCTCGCTAGCGGGAGAAGGTCCAGATACGCAGTATTTT. J is TRBJ2-3 and V is TRBV7-9, with 10 bases fitting TRBD2. The CDR3 consists of 16 residues. V lost 4 bases, J lost 4 bases, and 8 bases stayed unmatched. Germline CDR1 reads SEHNR; CDR2 reads FQNEAQ (reference sequence).

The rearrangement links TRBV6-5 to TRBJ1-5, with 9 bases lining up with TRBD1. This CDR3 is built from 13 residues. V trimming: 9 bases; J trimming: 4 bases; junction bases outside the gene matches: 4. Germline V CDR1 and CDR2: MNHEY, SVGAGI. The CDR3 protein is CARIDRGNQPQHF. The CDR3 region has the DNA TGTGCCAGGATTGACAGGGGGAATCAGCCCCAGCATTTT.

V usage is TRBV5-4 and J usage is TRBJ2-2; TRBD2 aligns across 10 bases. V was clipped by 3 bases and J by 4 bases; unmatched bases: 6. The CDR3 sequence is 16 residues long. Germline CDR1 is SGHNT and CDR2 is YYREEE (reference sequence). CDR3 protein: CASSSSGGGLTGELFF. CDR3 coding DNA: TGTGCCAGCAGCTCCAGCGGGGGGGGACTCACCGGGGAGCTGTTTTTT.

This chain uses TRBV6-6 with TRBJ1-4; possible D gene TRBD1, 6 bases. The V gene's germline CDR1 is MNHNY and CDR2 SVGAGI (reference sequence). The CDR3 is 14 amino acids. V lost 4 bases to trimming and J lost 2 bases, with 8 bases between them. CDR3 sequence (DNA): TGTGCCAGCAGTTTGACAGGCACTAATGAAAAACTGTTTTTT. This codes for CASSLTGTNEKLFF.

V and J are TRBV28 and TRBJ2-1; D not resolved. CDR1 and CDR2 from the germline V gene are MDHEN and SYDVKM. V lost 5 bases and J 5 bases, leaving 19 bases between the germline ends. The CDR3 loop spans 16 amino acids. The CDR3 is CASSLAPGAFDNEQFF. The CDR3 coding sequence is TGTGCCAGCAGTCTCGCTCCTGGAGCGTTCGACAATGAGCAGTTCTTC.

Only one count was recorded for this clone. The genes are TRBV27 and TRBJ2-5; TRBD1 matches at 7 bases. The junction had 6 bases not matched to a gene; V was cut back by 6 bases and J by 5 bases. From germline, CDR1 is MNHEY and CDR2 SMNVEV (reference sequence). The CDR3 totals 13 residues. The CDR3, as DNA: TGTGCCAGCAGCCGCCAACAGGGGGAGACCCAGTACTTC. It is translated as CASSRQQGETQYF.

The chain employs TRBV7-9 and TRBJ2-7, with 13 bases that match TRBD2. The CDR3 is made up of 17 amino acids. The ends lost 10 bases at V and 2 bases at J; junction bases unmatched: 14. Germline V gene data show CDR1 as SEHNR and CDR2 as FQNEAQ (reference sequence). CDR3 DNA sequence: TGTGCCACCGTCCCGGGACTAGCGGGAATATCGACCTACGAGCAGTACTTC. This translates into CATVPGLAGISTYEQYF. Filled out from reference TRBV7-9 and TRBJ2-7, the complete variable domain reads DTGVSQNPRHKITKRGQNVTFRCDPISEHNRLYWYRQTLGQGPEFLTYFQNEAQLEKSRLLSDRFSAERPKGSFSTLEIQRTEQGDSAMYLCATVPGLAGISTYEQYFGPGTRLTVT.

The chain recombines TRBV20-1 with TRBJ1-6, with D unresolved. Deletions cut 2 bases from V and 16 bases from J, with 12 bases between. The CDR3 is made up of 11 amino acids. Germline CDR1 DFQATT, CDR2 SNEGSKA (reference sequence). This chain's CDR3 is CSARNSDSLHF. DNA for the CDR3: TGCAGTGCTAGAAATTCGGACTCTCTCCACTTT.

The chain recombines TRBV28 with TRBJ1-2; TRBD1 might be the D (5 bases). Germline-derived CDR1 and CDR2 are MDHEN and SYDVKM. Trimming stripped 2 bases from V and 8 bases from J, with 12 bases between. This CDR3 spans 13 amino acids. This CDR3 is CASSLGGARGYTF. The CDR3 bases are TGTGCCAGCAGTTTAGGAGGGGCGAGGGGCTACACCTTC.

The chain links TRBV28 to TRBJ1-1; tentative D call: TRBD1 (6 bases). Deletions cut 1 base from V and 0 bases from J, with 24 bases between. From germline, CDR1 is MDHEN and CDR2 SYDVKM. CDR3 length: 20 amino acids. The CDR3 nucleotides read TGTGCCAGCAGTTTATCCGCAGACAGGCCCTGGTGGAAAATGAACACTGAAGCTTTCTTT. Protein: CASSLSADRPWWKMNTEAFF.